The clone carrying this T cell receptor beta chain was detected only once. These data originate in a study of T cell changes during pregnancy in multiple sclerosis. The protocol was immunoSEQ multiplex PCR, while the TCRdb copy is restricted to in-frame clones and leaves out a portion. The sample consists of tens of thousands of clones, around 90% of them appearing once. CDR3 length equals 15 residues. Per germline, CDR1 MDHEN and CDR2 SYDVKM. The V gene end was trimmed by 4 bases and the J gene end by 0 bases; junction bases not matched to a gene: 2. The sequence derives from a female donor in good health, enrolled as a control in a pregnancy study. This chain joins TRBV28 and TRBJ2-7; 11 positions agree with TRBD2. Sequenced material: peripheral blood, taken in the first trimester of pregnancy. CDR3 DNA sequence: TGTGCCAGCAGTTCCGGGACTAGCGGCTCCTACGAGCAGTACTTC. This translates into CASSSGTSGSYEQYF.